What follows are 12 T cell receptor beta chains derived from one specimen sequenced in a study of graft-versus-host responses after intestinal transplantation. Assay used: immunoSEQ multiplex PCR; TCRdb lists only in-frame clones, some missing. This table holds 37,000 or so clones, about 90% found once. Sample: PBMCs, taken about 330 days after intestinal transplant. Receptor source: a human patient who received an intestinal transplant, so some T cells may come from the graft donor.

This clone was detected only once. The rearrangement joins TRBV28 to TRBJ2-5, with TRBD2 matching over 11 bases. The germline V gene encodes CDR1 MDHEN and CDR2 SYDVKM. This CDR3 has 16 residues. J was trimmed by 5 bases and V by 2 bases; bases with no gene match: 7. The CDR3: CASSLRRASGRETQYF. CDR3 in DNA: TGTGCCAGCAGTTTACGTAGGGCTAGCGGGAGGGAGACCCAGTACTTC.

The CDR3: CASSLEVDSNQPQHF. DNA for the CDR3: TGTGCCAGCAGCTTAGAGGTAGATAGCAATCAGCCCCAGCATTTT. The gene calls are TRBV11-3 and TRBJ1-5; D unresolved. The CDR3 runs 15 residues. V was pared by 0 bases and J by 0 bases, with 6 bases between. Germline lookup yields CDR1 SGHNT and CDR2 YENEEA. The whole variable domain, remainder taken from reference TRBV11-3 and TRBJ1-5, is EAGVVQSPRYKIIEKKQPVAFWCNPISGHNTLYWYLQNLGQGPELLIRYENEEAVDDSQLPKDRFSAERLKGVDSTLKIQPAELGDSAVYLCASSLEVDSNQPQHFGDGTRLSIL.

CDR3 nucleotide sequence: TGTGCCAGCCGTGCCCGAAACTCTGGAAACACCATATATTTT. Its translation is CASRARNSGNTIYF. The J gene is TRBJ1-3, the V gene TRBV6-5; D gene ambiguous. V was shortened by 8 bases and J by 0 bases, with 11 bases between the two germline ends. Germline CDR1 MNHEY, CDR2 SVGAGI. The CDR3 totals 14 residues.

V and J are TRBV9 and TRBJ1-2; 10 bases are a match to TRBD1. The V and J ends lost 3 bases and 4 bases, in that order; junction bases with no gene match: 6. The germline V gene encodes CDR1 SGDLS and CDR2 YYNGEE. There are 15 residues in the CDR3. DNA of the CDR3: TGTGCCAGCAGCGCAGCGGGACAGGGGAGCTATGGCTACACCTTC. This translates into CASSAAGQGSYGYTF.

This chain joins TRBV7-9 and TRBJ1-1; no firm D call. Germline CDR1 and CDR2: SEHNR and FQNEAQ (reference sequence). The CDR3 sequence is 14 residues long. The V and J ends lost 3 bases and 1 base respectively, with 9 bases between them. CDR3 sequence: CASSFFGPNTEAFF. The CDR3 DNA follows: TGTGCCAGCAGCTTCTTCGGCCCGAACACTGAAGCTTTCTTT.

The chain links TRBV5-1 to TRBJ1-2, with TRBD1 matching over 8 bases. The CDR3 length is 17 residues. CDR1 SGHRS and CDR2 YFSETQ come from the germline V gene. The trim removed 5 bases at V and 2 bases at J, leaving 14 bases unmatched. CDR3 residues: CASSPPRGRGPNYGYTF. DNA of the CDR3: TGCGCCAGCAGTCCTCCCAGGGGCAGGGGGCCGAACTATGGCTACACCTTC.

The chain joins TRBV2 to TRBJ1-2, with unresolved D. The CDR3 covers 14 residues. V was shortened by 8 bases and J by 7 bases, with 20 bases between the two germline ends. In germline, CDR1 is SNHLY, CDR2 FYNNEI. Here the CDR3 DNA reads TGTGCCAGCCTCCAAGTGGTTGGGGTTGGTGGCTACACCTTC. Amino acid sequence: CASLQVVGVGGYTF. Full variable domain (missing parts from reference TRBV2 and TRBJ1-2): EPEVTQTPSHQVTQMGQEVILRCVPISNHLYFYWYRQILGQKVEFLVSFYNNEISEKSEIFDDQFSVERPDGSNFTLKIRSTKLEDSAMYFCASLQVVGVGGYTFGSGTRLTVV.

A remark on this clone: Other nucleotide sequences in the sample specify the same CDR3. The J gene is TRBJ1-1, the V gene TRBV29-1; D gene unclear. The V gene lost 3 bases and the J gene lost 3 bases, with 26 bases spanning the gap. In germline, CDR1 is SQVTM, CDR2 ANQGSEA. The CDR3 loop spans 18 amino acids. The CDR3 region is CSVDFRVPEMSGDTEAFF. CDR3 bases: TGCAGCGTTGACTTTCGGGTACCCGAGATGTCTGGTGACACTGAAGCTTTCTTT.

A word on this clone: The same CDR3 also results from other DNA sequences found in this sample. The chain carries TRBV9 and TRBJ2-7; D not certain. Germline CDR1 and CDR2: SGDLS and YYNGEE. The V gene lost 0 bases and the J gene lost 7 bases, with 11 bases spanning the gap. The CDR3 is made up of 13 amino acids. The CDR3 bases are TGTGCCAGCAGCGTAGATCAAGTGTCTGAGCAGTACTTC. This codes for CASSVDQVSEQYF.

This clone was detected once. The chain recombines TRBV6-1 with TRBJ2-1; possibly TRBD1 for D (5 bases). The V gene lost 2 bases and the J gene lost 7 bases, with 15 bases spanning the gap. CDR3 size: 15 residues. Germline V lookup: CDR1 MNHNS, CDR2 SASEGT. As DNA, the CDR3 is TGTGCCAGCAGTGAAAGGGCAGGGAAACTTAATGAGCAGTTCTTC. Its protein product is CASSERAGKLNEQFF.

This chain connects TRBV5-4 to TRBJ1-6; 9 bases match TRBD1. The CDR3 runs 14 residues. CDR1 SGHNT and CDR2 YYREEE come from the germline V gene (reference sequence). The V gene end was trimmed by 3 bases and the J gene end by 14 bases; junction bases not matched to a gene: 9. CDR3: CASSSRQGETALHF. Here the CDR3 DNA reads TGTGCCAGCAGCTCCCGACAGGGGGAGACGGCCCTCCACTTT.

This chain links TRBV6-5 with TRBJ1-5, with a possible D match to TRBD1 (5 bases). CDR3 size: 13 residues. Trimming took off 2 bases at V and 5 bases at J, with 7 bases between the two ends. Germline assignment: CDR1 MNHEY and CDR2 SVGAGI. The CDR3 loop is CASSYRGDQPQHF. The CDR3 nucleotides read TGTGCCAGCAGTTACAGGGGCGATCAGCCCCAGCATTTT.